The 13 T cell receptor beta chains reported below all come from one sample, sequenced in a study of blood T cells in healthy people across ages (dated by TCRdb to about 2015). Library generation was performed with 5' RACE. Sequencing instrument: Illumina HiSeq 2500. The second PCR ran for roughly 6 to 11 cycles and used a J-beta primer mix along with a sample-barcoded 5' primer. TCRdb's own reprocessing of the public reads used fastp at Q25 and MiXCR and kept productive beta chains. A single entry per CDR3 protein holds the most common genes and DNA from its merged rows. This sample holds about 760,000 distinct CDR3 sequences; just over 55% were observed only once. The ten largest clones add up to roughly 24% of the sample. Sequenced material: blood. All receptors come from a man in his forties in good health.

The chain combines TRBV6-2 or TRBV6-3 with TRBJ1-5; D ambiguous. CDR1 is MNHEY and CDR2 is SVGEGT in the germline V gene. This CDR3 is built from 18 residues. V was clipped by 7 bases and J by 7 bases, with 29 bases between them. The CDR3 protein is CASTFLGYLRFLGQPQHF. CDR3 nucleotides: TGTGCCAGCACCTTTCTGGGGTATCTACGGTTCCTTGGGCAGCCCCAGCATTTT.

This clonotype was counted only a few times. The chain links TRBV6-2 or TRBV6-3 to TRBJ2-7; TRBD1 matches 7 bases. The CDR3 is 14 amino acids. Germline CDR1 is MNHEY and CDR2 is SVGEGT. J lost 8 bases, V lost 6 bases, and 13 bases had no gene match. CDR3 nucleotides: TGTGCCAGCAGCCCCGCAGGGGGACCCCTGCAGCAGTACTTC. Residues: CASSPAGGPLQQYF.

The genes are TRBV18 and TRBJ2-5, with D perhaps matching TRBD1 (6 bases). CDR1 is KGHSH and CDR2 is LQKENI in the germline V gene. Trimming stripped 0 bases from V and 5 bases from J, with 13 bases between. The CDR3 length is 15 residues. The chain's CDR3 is CASSPPQGLVETQYF. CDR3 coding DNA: TGTGCCAGCTCACCACCCCAGGGGCTGGTCGAGACCCAGTACTTC.

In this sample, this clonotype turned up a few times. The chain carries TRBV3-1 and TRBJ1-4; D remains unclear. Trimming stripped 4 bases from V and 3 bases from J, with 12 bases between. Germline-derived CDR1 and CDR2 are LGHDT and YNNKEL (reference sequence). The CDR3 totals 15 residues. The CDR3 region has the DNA TGTGCCAGCAGCCCACATGGGTCCCCTAATGAAAAACTGTTTTTT. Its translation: CASSPHGSPNEKLFF.

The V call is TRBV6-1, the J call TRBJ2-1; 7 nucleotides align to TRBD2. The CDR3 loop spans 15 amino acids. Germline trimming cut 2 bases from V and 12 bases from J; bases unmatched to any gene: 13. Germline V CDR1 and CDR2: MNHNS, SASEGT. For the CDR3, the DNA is TGTGCCAGCAGTGAAAGGGCGGGAGTCGGGGATGGGCAGTTCTTC. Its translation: CASSERAGVGDGQFF.

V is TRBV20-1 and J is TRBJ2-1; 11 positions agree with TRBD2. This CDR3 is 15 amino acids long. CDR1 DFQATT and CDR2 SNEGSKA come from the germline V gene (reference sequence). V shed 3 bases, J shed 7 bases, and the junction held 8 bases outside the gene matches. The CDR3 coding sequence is TGCAGTGCTAGTTCTCTAGCGGGAGGTGGTAATGAGCAGTTCTTC. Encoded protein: CSASSLAGGGNEQFF.

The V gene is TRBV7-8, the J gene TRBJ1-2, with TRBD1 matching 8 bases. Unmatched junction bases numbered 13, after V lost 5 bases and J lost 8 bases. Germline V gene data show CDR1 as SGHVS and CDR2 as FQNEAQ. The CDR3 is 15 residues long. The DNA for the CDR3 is TGTGCCAGCAGCGCACGGGACAGGCCCGAGGGGGGCTACACCTTC. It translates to CASSARDRPEGGYTF.

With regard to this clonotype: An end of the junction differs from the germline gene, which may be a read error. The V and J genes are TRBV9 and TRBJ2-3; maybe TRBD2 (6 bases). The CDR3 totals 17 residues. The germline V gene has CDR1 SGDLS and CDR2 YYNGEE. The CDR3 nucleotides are TGTGCCGGCAGCGTAGACCCCTCTCGCGGGGTGTTAGATACGCAGTATTTT. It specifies CAGSVDPSRGVLDTQYF.

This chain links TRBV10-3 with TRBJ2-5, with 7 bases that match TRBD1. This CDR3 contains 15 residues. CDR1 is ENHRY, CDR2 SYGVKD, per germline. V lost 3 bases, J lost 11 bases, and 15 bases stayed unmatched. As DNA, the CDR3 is TGTGCCATCAGTGACCCGGGACAGACATCTCACCGGCAGTACTTC. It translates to CAISDPGQTSHRQYF.

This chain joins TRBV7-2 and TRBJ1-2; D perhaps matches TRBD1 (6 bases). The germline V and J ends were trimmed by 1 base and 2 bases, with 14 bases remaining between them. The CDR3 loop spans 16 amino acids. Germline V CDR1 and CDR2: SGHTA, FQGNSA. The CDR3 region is CASSLDAPGGNYGYTF. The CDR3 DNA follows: TGTGCCAGCAGCTTAGACGCGCCCGGGGGCAACTATGGCTACACCTTC.

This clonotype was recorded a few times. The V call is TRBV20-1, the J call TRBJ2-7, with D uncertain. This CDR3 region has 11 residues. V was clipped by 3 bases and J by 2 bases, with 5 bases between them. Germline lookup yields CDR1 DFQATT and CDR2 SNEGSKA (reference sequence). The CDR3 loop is CSASQTYEQYF. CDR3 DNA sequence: TGCAGTGCTAGCCAGACCTACGAGCAGTACTTC.

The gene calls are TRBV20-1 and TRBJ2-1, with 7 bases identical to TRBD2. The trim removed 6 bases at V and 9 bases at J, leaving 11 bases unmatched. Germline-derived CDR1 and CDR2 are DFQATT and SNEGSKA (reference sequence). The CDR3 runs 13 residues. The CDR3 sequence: CSAKREWHFEQFF. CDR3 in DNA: TGCAGTGCAAAGCGGGAATGGCACTTTGAGCAGTTCTTC.

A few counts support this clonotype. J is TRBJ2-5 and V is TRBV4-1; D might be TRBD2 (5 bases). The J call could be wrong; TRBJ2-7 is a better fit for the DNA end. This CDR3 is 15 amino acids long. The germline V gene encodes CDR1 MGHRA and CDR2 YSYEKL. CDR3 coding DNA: TGCGCCAGCAGCCAAGTAGCGATCGAGGGAGCCGAGCAGTACTTC. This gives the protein CASSQVAIEGAEQYF.